This is a list of T cell receptor beta chains from one sample in a study of Ad26.COV2.S vaccination and SARS-CoV-2 variants. Using immunoSEQ multiplex PCR, the repertoire was profiled, and TCRdb retains in-frame clones only, with some absent. The top ten hold roughly 5% of the sample, which has around 300,000 clones, around 89% seen once. The sample in question was peripheral blood, obtained in a trial of Ad26.COV2.S vaccine versus placebo. These receptor sequences come from a person between 18 and 59 years old who received the Ad26.COV2.S COVID-19 vaccine or a placebo. Both conserved end residues are part of each CDR3. A D gene is named only where the DNA matches it firmly.

V gene: TRBV4-3; J gene: TRBJ1-1; D gene: TRBD1; CDR3 protein: CASSPGQGGTEAFF; CDR3 DNA: TGCGCCAGCAGCCCCGGACAGGGGGGCACTGAAGCTTTCTTT
V gene: TRBV6-5; J gene: TRBJ2-1; D gene: .; CDR3 protein: CASSTLSSYNEQFF; CDR3 DNA: TGTGCCAGCAGCACACTGAGCTCCTACAATGAGCAGTTCTTC
V gene: TRBV2; J gene: TRBJ1-3; D gene: .; CDR3 protein: CASRRGGLGNTIYF; CDR3 DNA: TGTGCCAGCAGGCGGGGGGGGCTTGGAAACACCATATATTTT
V gene: TRBV19; J gene: TRBJ1-3; D gene: .; CDR3 protein: CASSLGRTPSSGNTIYF; CDR3 DNA: TGTGCCAGTAGCCTCGGACGGACGCCAAGCTCTGGAAACACCATATATTTT
V gene: TRBV14; J gene: TRBJ2-5; D gene: .; CDR3 protein: CASSQGDLVGAGETQYF; CDR3 DNA: TGTGCCAGCAGCCAGGGGGACCTTGTTGGTGCAGGAGAGACCCAGTACTTC
V gene: TRBV30; J gene: TRBJ2-2; D gene: .; CDR3 protein: CAWSESSAGELFF; CDR3 DNA: TGTGCCTGGAGCGAATCTAGCGCCGGGGAGCTGTTTTTT
V gene: TRBV28; J gene: TRBJ1-1; D gene: .; CDR3 protein: CASSPPVAEFAFF; CDR3 DNA: TGTGCCAGCAGTCCCCCGGTCGCGGAGTTCGCTTTCTTT
V gene: TRBV19; J gene: TRBJ1-1; D gene: .; CDR3 protein: CASSIAGGIGTEAFF; CDR3 DNA: TGTGCCAGTAGTATAGCGGGGGGTATCGGGACTGAAGCTTTCTTT
V gene: TRBV7-2; J gene: TRBJ1-2; D gene: TRBD1; CDR3 protein: CASSQGQGPSYGYTF; CDR3 DNA: TGTGCCAGCAGCCAAGGACAGGGACCCTCCTATGGCTACACCTTC
V gene: TRBV4-1; J gene: TRBJ2-2; D gene: .; CDR3 protein: CASSQDNGGLNTGELFF; CDR3 DNA: TGCGCCAGCAGCCAAGATAATGGCGGGCTTAACACCGGGGAGCTGTTTTTT
V gene: TRBV5-1; J gene: TRBJ2-7; D gene: .; CDR3 protein: CASGDGSSYEQYF; CDR3 DNA: TGCGCCAGCGGTGACGGTAGCTCCTACGAGCAGTACTTC
V gene: TRBV6-6; J gene: TRBJ1-5; D gene: .; CDR3 protein: CASSSGGSRSNQPQHF; CDR3 DNA: TGTGCCAGCAGCTCCGGAGGCAGTCGTAGCAATCAGCCCCAGCATTTT
V gene: TRBV5-5; J gene: TRBJ1-1; D gene: .; CDR3 protein: CASSLFVEAFF; CDR3 DNA: TGTGCCAGCAGCTTGTTTGTTGAAGCTTTCTTT
V gene: TRBV6-6; J gene: TRBJ2-2; D gene: .; CDR3 protein: CASSPYEGETGELFF; CDR3 DNA: TGTGCCAGCAGCCCCTATGAGGGGGAGACCGGGGAGCTGTTTTTT
V gene: TRBV10-3; J gene: TRBJ2-5; D gene: .; CDR3 protein: CAISDRGTQETQYF; CDR3 DNA: TGTGCCATCAGTGATCGGGGGACACAAGAGACCCAGTACTTC
V gene: TRBV6-6; J gene: TRBJ1-5; D gene: .; CDR3 protein: CASTLGVGDGNQPQHF; CDR3 DNA: TGTGCCAGCACCCTGGGGGTAGGGGATGGCAATCAGCCCCAGCATTTT
V gene: TRBV15; J gene: TRBJ1-3; D gene: .; CDR3 protein: CATSRDSESGNTIYF; CDR3 DNA: TGTGCCACCAGCAGAGACTCGGAATCTGGAAACACCATATATTTT
V gene: TRBV6-5; J gene: TRBJ2-3; D gene: .; CDR3 protein: CASRAADTQYF; CDR3 DNA: TGTGCCAGCAGGGCCGCAGATACGCAGTATTTT
V gene: TRBV10-3; J gene: TRBJ1-3; D gene: .; CDR3 protein: CAISDKGTSRNTIYF; CDR3 DNA: TGTGCCATCAGTGATAAGGGAACTTCACGAAACACCATATATTTT
V gene: TRBV9; J gene: TRBJ2-7; D gene: TRBD2; CDR3 protein: CASSRGDRGSYEQYF; CDR3 DNA: TGTGCCAGCAGCCGGGGGGATAGGGGCTCCTACGAGCAGTACTTC
V gene: TRBV6-5; J gene: TRBJ1-2; D gene: TRBD1; CDR3 protein: CASRGQGVDGYTF; CDR3 DNA: TGTGCCAGCAGAGGACAGGGCGTCGATGGCTACACCTTC
V gene: TRBV6-5; J gene: TRBJ1-1; D gene: .; CDR3 protein: CASLQGANTEAFF; CDR3 DNA: TGTGCCAGCCTGCAGGGAGCGAACACTGAAGCTTTCTTT
V gene: TRBV28; J gene: TRBJ2-5; D gene: .; CDR3 protein: CASSRRVPVRETQYF; CDR3 DNA: TGTGCCAGCAGCAGACGGGTCCCCGTACGGGAGACCCAGTACTTC
V gene: TRBV5-6; J gene: TRBJ1-2; D gene: .; CDR3 protein: CASSLEGRLIKGLYGYTF; CDR3 DNA: TGTGCCAGCAGCTTGGAGGGACGTCTTATCAAAGGGTTATATGGCTACACCTTC